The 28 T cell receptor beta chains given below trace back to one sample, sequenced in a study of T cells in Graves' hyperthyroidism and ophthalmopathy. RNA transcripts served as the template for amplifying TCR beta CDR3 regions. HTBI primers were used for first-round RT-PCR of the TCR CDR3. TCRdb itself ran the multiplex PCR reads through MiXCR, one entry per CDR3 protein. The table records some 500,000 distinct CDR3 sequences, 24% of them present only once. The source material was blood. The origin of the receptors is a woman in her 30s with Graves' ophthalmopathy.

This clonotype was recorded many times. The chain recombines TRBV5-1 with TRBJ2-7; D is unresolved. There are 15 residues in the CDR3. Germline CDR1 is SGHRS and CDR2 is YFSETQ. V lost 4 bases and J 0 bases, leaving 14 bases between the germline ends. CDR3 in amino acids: CASSRLSVGSYEQYF. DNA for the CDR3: TGCGCCAGCAGCCGCCTCAGCGTCGGCTCCTACGAGCAGTACTTC.

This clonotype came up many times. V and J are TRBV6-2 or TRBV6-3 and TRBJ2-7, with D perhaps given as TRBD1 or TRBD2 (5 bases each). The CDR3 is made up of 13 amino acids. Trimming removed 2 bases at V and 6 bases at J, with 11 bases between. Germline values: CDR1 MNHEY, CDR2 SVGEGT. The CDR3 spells CASSYTGPREQYF. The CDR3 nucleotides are TGTGCCAGCAGTTACACGGGACCCCGCGAGCAGTACTTC.

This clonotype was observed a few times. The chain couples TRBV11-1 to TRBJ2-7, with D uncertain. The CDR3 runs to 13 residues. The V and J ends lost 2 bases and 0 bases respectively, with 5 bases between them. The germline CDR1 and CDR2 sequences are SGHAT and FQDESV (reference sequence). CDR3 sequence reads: CASSLFVSYEQYF. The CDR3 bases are TGTGCCAGCAGCTTATTCGTCTCCTACGAGCAGTACTTC.

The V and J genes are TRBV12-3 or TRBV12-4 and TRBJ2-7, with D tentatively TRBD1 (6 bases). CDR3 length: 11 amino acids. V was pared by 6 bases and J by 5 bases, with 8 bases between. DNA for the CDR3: TGTGCCAGCAGAAGGGGGAACGAGCAGTACTTC. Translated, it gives CASRRGNEQYF.

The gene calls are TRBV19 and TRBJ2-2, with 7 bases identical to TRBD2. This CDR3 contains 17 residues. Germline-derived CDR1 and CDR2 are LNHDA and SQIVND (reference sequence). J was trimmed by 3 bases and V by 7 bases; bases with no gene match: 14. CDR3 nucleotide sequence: TGTGCCAGTAATATGAGACGGGGGGTCCCTCACACCGGGGAGCTGTTTTTT. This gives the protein CASNMRRGVPHTGELFF.

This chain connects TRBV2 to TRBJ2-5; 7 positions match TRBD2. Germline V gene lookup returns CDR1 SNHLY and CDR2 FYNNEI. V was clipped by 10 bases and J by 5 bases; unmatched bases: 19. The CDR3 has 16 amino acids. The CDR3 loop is CAIPLASGNGKETQYF. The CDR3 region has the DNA TGTGCCATACCCCTAGCAAGCGGGAATGGAAAGGAGACCCAGTACTTC.

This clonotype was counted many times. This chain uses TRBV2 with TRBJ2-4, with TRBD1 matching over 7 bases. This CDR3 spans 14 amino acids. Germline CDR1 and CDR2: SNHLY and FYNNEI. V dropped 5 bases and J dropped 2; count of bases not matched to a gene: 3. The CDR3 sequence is CASSSQGTKNIQYF. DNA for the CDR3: TGTGCCAGCAGTTCACAGGGGACCAAAAACATTCAGTACTTC.

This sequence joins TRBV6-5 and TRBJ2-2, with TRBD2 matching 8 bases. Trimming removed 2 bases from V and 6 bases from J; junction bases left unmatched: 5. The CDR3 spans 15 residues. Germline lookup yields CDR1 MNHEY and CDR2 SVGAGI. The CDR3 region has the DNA TGTGCCAGCAGTTACCAAGCGGGGGTCCCCGGGGAGCTGTTTTTT. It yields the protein CASSYQAGVPGELFF.

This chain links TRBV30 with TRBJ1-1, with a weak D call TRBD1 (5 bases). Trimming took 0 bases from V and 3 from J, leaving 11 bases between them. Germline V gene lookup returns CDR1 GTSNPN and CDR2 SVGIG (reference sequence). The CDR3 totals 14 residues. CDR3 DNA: TGTGCCTGGAGTGTAGGGCGCAGGGACACTGAAGCTTTCTTT. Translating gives CAWSVGRRDTEAFF.

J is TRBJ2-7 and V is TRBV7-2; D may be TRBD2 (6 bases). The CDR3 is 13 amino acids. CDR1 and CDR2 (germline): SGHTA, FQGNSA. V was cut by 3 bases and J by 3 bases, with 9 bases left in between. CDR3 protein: CASSLAGLYEQYF. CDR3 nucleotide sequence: TGTGCCAGCAGCTTGGCGGGACTCTACGAGCAGTACTTC.

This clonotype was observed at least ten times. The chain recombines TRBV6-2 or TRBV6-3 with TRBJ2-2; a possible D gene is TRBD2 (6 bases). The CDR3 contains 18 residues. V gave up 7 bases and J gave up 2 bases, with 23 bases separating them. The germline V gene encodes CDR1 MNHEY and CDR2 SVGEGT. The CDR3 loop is CASTPKGTHVSNTGELFF. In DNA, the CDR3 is TGTGCCAGCACCCCCAAAGGGACTCACGTGTCCAACACCGGGGAGCTGTTTTTT.

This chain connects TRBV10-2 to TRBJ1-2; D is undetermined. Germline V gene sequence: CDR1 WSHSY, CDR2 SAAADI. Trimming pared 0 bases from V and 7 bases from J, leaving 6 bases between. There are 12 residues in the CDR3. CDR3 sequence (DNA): TGCGCCAGCAGTGAGTCGGACCTTGGCTACACCTTC. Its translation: CASSESDLGYTF.

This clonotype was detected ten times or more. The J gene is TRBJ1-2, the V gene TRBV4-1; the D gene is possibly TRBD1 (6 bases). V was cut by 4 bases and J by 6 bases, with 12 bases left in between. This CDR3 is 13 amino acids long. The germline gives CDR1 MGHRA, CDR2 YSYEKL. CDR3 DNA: TGCGCCAGCAGCCCGACCCAGGGGCATGGCTACACCTTC. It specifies CASSPTQGHGYTF.

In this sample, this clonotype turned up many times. CDR3 in amino acids: CASRGTGATLRRNQPQHF. The CDR3 bases are TGTGCCAGCAGAGGTACAGGGGCGACCTTGAGACGCAATCAGCCCCAGCATTTT. This chain joins TRBV28 and TRBJ1-5; TRBD1 aligns across 7 bases. The CDR3 is 18 residues long. The J segment lost 2 bases and the V segment lost 6 bases, leaving 16 bases of the junction unmatched. The germline V gene has CDR1 MDHEN and CDR2 SYDVKM. The full variable domain, in which reference TRBV28 and TRBJ1-5 provide the parts outside the CDR3, is DVKVTQSSRYLVKRTGEKVFLECVQDMDHENMFWYRQDPGLGLRLIYFSYDVKMKEKGDIPEGYSVSREKKERFSLILESASTNQTSMYLCASRGTGATLRRNQPQHFGDGTRLSIL.

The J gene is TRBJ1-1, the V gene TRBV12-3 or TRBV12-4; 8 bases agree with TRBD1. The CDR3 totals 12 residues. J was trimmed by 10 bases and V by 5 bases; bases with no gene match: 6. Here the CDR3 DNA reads TGTGCCAGCAGTCCCAGGACAGGGAGAGCTTTCTTT. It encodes CASSPRTGRAFF.

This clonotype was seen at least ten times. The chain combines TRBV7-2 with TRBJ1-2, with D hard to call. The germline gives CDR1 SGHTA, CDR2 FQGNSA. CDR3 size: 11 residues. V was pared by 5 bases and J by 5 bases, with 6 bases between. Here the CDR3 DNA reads TGTGCCAGCAGCCCCCTGTATGGCTACACCTTC. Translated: CASSPLYGYTF.

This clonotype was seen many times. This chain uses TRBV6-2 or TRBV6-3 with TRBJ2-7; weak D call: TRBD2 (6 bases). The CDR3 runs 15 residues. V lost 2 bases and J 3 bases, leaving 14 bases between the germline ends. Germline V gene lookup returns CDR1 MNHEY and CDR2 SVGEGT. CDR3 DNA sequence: TGTGCCAGCAGTTACCCAACGGACTATGTCTACGAGCAGTACTTC. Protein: CASSYPTDYVYEQYF.

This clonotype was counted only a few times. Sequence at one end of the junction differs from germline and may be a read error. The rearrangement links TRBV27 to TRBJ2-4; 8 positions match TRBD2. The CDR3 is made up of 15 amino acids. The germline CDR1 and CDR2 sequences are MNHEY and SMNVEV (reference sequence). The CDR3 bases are TGTGCCAGCAGTTTAATATCGTCGGGGGGGAACATTAAGTACTTC. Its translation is CASSLISSGGNIKYF.

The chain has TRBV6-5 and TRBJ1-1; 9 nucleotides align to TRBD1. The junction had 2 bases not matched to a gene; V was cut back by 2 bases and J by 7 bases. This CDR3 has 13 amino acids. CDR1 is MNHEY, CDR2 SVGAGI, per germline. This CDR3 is CASSYQGQGEAFF. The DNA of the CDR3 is TGTGCCAGCAGTTACCAGGGACAGGGTGAAGCTTTCTTT.

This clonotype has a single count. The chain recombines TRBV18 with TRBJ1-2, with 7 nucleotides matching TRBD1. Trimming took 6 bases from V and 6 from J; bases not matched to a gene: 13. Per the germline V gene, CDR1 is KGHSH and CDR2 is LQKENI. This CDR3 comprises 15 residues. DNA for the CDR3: TGTGCCAGCTCTCCTACAGGGGATGCTTCTGATGGCTACACCTTC. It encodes CASSPTGDASDGYTF.

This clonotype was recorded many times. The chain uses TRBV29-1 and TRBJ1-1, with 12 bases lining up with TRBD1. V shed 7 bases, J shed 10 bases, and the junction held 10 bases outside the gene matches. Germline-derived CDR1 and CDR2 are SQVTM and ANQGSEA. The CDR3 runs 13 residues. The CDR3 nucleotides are TGCAGCGGGAGGGGACAGGGGGCGCGGGGAGCTTTCTTT. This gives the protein CSGRGQGARGAFF.

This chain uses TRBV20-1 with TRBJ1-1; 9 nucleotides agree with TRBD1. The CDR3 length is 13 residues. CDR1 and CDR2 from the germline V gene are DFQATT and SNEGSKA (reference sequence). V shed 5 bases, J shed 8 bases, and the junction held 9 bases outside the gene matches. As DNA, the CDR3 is TGCAGTGCTTCCGAACCCGGGACAGGGGAAGCTTTCTTT. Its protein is CSASEPGTGEAFF.

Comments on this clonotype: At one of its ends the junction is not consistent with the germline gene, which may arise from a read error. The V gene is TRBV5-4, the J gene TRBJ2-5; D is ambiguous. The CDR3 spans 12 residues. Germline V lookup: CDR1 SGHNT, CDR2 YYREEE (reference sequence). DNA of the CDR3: TGTGCCAGCAGCTTGGTGGAAGAGACCCAGGACTTC. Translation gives CASSLVEETQDF.

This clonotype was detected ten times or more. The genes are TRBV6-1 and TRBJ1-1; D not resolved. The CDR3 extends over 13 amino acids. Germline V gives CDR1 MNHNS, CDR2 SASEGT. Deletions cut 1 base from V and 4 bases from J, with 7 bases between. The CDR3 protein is CASSEGGFTEAFF. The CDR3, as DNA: TGTGCCAGCAGTGAAGGTGGTTTCACTGAAGCTTTCTTT.

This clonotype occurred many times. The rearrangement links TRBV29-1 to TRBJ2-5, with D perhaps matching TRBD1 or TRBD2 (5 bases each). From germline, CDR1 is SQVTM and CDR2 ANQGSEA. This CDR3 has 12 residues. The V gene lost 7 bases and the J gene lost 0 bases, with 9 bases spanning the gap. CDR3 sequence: CSAEGNQETQYF. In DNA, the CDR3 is TGCAGCGCTGAGGGGAACCAAGAGACCCAGTACTTC.

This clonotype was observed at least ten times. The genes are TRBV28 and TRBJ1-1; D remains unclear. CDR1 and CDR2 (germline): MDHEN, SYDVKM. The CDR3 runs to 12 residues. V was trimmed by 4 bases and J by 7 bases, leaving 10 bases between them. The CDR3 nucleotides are TGTGCCAGCAGTTCCCGGGGTCTTGAAGCTTTCTTT. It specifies CASSSRGLEAFF. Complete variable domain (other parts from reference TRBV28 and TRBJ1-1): DVKVTQSSRYLVKRTGEKVFLECVQDMDHENMFWYRQDPGLGLRLIYFSYDVKMKEKGDIPEGYSVSREKKERFSLILESASTNQTSMYLCASSSRGLEAFFGQGTRLTVV.

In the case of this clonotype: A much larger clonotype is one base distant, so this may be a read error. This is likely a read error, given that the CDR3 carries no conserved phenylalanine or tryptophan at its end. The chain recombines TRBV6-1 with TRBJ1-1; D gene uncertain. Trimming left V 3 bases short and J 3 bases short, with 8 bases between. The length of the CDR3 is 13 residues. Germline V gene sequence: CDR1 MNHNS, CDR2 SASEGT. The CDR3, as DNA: TGTGCCAGCAGTGAGCCACTCGACACTGAAGCTTTCGTT. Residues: CASSEPLDTEAFV.

CDR3 bases: TGCGCCAGCAGCTTATGGGGTACGCTGTACGAGCAGTACTTC. Its translation: CASSLWGTLYEQYF. The chain uses TRBV5-1 and TRBJ2-7; D not resolved. CDR1 and CDR2 (germline): SGHRS, YFSETQ. The CDR3 has 14 residues. Between the trimmed V and J ends, which lost 2 bases and 4 bases, there was a span of 13 bases.